This T cell receptor beta chain was recorded in a study of blood T cell repertoires in COVID-19. Study details: PBMCs, B-cell-depleted T cells, or T cells provided the cDNA or gDNA that made up the material.

CDR3 length: 13 amino acids. Germline CDR1 reads MNHEY; CDR2 reads SVGAGI. The V gene end was trimmed by 5 bases and the J gene end by 5 bases; junction bases not matched to a gene: 4. Under the authors' procedure: Reference gene primer amplification in the assay estimated nucleated cell counts. The repertoire was sequenced with immunoSEQ multiplex PCR; TCRdb's copy has only in-frame clones and lacks some. Clone size and V and J calls were adopted from that table, with D and trimming inferred from the DNA. The sample contains hundreds of thousands of clones, around 90% of which appear only once. Clinical histories supplied by participants themselves formed the basis of cohort assignment.

This chain connects TRBV6-5 to TRBJ1-2, with 8 nucleotides matching TRBD1. This sequence was found in a woman aged 25-40 years with acute COVID-19. The sequenced sample consisted of PBMCs or T cells enriched from blood (not recorded which). CDR3 nucleotides: TGTGCCAGCAGTCGGACAGGGTTTTATGGCTACACCTTC. Translation: CASSRTGFYGYTF.